These T cell receptor beta chains were read from a single sample in a study of T cells in Graves' hyperthyroidism and ophthalmopathy. MiXCR, applied by TCRdb to the multiplex PCR reads, yields one record per CDR3 protein. The profile shows hundreds of thousands of distinct CDR3 sequences, approximately 13% of them singletons. The sequenced material came from blood. Receptors originate from a woman aged 18-29 years with Graves' hyperthyroidism. CDR3s include the opening cysteine and the closing phenylalanine or tryptophan. Fields, in order: J gene, V gene, clone size, D gene, CDR3 length, CDR3 protein, CDR3 DNA. The D gene is left open where the match is weak. Only part of the rows carry a size: once, few, many, or a class if the clone is expanded.

J: TRBJ2-5
V: TRBV25-1
size: .
D: .
length: 13
CDR3: CASGRPSGETQYF
DNA: TGTGCCAGCGGCCGCCCAAGCGGGGAGACCCAGTACTTC

J: TRBJ2-2
V: TRBV7-8
size: many
D: .
length: 17
CDR3: CASSPPWIGRNTGELFF
DNA: TGTGCCAGCAGCCCTCCCTGGATAGGGAGAAACACCGGGGAGCTGTTTTTT

J: TRBJ1-2
V: TRBV6-1
size: many
D: .
length: 13
CDR3: CASRPDSLYGYTF
DNA: TGTGCCAGCAGGCCGGACAGCCTATATGGCTACACCTTC

J: TRBJ2-1
V: TRBV7-9
size: .
D: TRBD1
length: 16
CDR3: CASIPGTADFYNEQFF
DNA: TGTGCCAGCATCCCCGGGACAGCCGATTTCTACAATGAGCAGTTCTTC

J: TRBJ2-4
V: TRBV28
size: few
D: TRBD1
length: 15
CDR3: CASSSPDRGFHIQYF
DNA: TGTGCCAGCAGTTCCCCGGACAGGGGGTTCCACATTCAGTACTTC

J: TRBJ2-3
V: TRBV29-1
size: .
D: TRBD1
length: 14
CDR3: CSVDGTGNTDTQYF
DNA: TGCAGCGTTGACGGGACAGGGAATACAGATACGCAGTATTTT

J: TRBJ1-4
V: TRBV20-1
size: many
D: TRBD1
length: 19
CDR3: CSARATIQIDRGQNEKLFF
DNA: TGCAGTGCTAGAGCAACAATTCAAATAGACAGGGGGCAAAATGAAAAACTGTTTTTT

J: TRBJ2-7
V: TRBV4-2
size: many
D: .
length: 16
CDR3: CASSPRSQASTYEQYF
DNA: TGTGCCAGCAGCCCTCGATCTCAGGCGTCCACCTACGAGCAGTACTTC

J: TRBJ1-5
V: TRBV11-3
size: many
D: .
length: 18
CDR3: CASTTRIARGCSNQPQHF
DNA: TGTGCCAGCACCACGAGGATTGCGAGGGGTTGCAGCAATCAGCCCCAGCATTTT

J: TRBJ1-3
V: TRBV7-9
size: many
D: .
length: 13
CDR3: CASSFVPGNTIYF
DNA: TGTGCCAGCAGCTTTGTCCCTGGAAACACCATATATTTT

J: TRBJ1-2
V: TRBV19
size: .
D: TRBD1
length: 14
CDR3: CASRPGQGNVGYTF
DNA: TGTGCCAGTAGGCCGGGACAGGGGAACGTCGGCTACACCTTC

J: TRBJ1-5
V: TRBV11-2
size: many
D: .
length: 14
CDR3: CASSQGAENQPQHF
DNA: TGTGCCAGCAGTCAAGGAGCGGAAAATCAGCCCCAGCATTTT

J: TRBJ1-5
V: TRBV18
size: many
D: .
length: 17
CDR3: CASSSTMTGLGNQPQHF
DNA: TGTGCCAGCTCATCTACCATGACAGGCCTCGGCAATCAGCCCCAGCATTTT

J: TRBJ2-5
V: TRBV5-6
size: many
D: .
length: 15
CDR3: CASSLDEVLEETQYF
DNA: TGTGCCAGCAGCTTGGATGAGGTTTTGGAAGAGACCCAGTACTTC

J: TRBJ2-1
V: TRBV11-2
size: many
D: .
length: 12
CDR3: CASSLGPPGQFF
DNA: TGTGCCAGCAGCTTAGGCCCACCGGGGCAGTTCTTC

J: TRBJ1-1
V: TRBV12-3/TRBV12-4
size: many
D: TRBD1
length: 15
CDR3: CASLRGRWTNTEAFF
DNA: TGTGCCAGCCTCAGGGGGCGTTGGACGAACACTGAAGCTTTCTTT

J: TRBJ1-1
V: TRBV6-1
size: many
D: .
length: 19
CDR3: CASSSGPRGRASGNTEAFF
DNA: TGTGCCAGCAGTTCCGGACCCCGCGGGAGGGCCAGCGGGAACACTGAAGCTTTCTTT

J: TRBJ2-2
V: TRBV9
size: few
D: TRBD2
length: 16
CDR3: CASNAAGLAVTGELFF
DNA: TGTGCCAGCAACGCGGCGGGACTAGCAGTCACCGGGGAGCTGTTTTTT

J: TRBJ2-7
V: TRBV25-1
size: few
D: .
length: 12
CDR3: CASRRDGSEQYF
DNA: TGTGCCAGCAGAAGAGACGGAAGCGAGCAGTACTTC

J: TRBJ2-5
V: TRBV20-1
size: many
D: .
length: 12
CDR3: CSARPYLEAQYF
DNA: TGCAGTGCTAGACCATACCTGGAGGCCCAGTACTTC

J: TRBJ1-1
V: TRBV11-2
size: many
D: .
length: 16
CDR3: CASSPHMGGQNTEAFF
DNA: TGTGCCAGCAGCCCACATATGGGGGGCCAGAACACTGAAGCTTTCTTT

J: TRBJ1-2
V: TRBV4-1
size: many
D: .
length: 13
CDR3: CASSQRVDYGYTF
DNA: TGCGCCAGCAGCCAAAGGGTCGACTATGGCTACACCTTC

J: TRBJ1-2
V: TRBV13
size: few
D: TRBD1
length: 15
CDR3: CASSEEGTANYGYTF
DNA: TGTGCCAGCAGCGAGGAAGGGACAGCCAACTATGGCTACACCTTC

J: TRBJ2-1
V: TRBV5-8
size: many
D: .
length: 16
CDR3: CASSLGGGSRHNEQFF
DNA: TGTGCCAGCAGCTTGGGTGGAGGTTCCAGACACAATGAGCAGTTCTTC

J: TRBJ1-5
V: TRBV28
size: many
D: TRBD1
length: 14
CDR3: CASTPAAGGQPQHF
DNA: TGTGCCAGCACCCCGGCGGCAGGGGGCCAGCCCCAGCATTTT

J: TRBJ1-3
V: TRBV6-2/TRBV6-3
size: few
D: .
length: 15
CDR3: CASSFPTVSGNTIYF
DNA: TGTGCCAGCAGCTTTCCGACAGTCTCTGGAAACACCATATATTTT

J: TRBJ2-1
V: TRBV7-3
size: many
D: TRBD1
length: 14
CDR3: CASSLGTVYNEQFF
DNA: TGTGCCAGCAGCTTAGGGACAGTGTACAATGAGCAGTTCTTC

J: TRBJ2-1
V: TRBV11-2
size: many
D: .
length: 11
CDR3: CASSLAFEQFF
DNA: TGTGCCAGCAGCTTAGCTTTTGAGCAGTTCTTC

J: TRBJ1-3
V: TRBV7-2
size: many
D: .
length: 17
CDR3: CASSFNPPPNSGNTIYF
DNA: TGTGCCAGCAGCTTCAACCCCCCCCCAAACTCTGGAAACACCATATATTTT

J: TRBJ2-2
V: TRBV9
size: .
D: .
length: 16
CDR3: CASSVAAAANTGELFF
DNA: TGTGCCAGCAGCGTAGCTGCGGCGGCCAACACCGGGGAGCTGTTTTTT

J: TRBJ2-1
V: TRBV30
size: many
D: .
length: 10
CDR3: CAWSVREQFF
DNA: TGTGCCTGGAGTGTACGTGAGCAGTTCTTC

J: TRBJ1-5
V: TRBV4-1
size: .
D: TRBD1
length: 16
CDR3: CASSQDHGQGGQPQHF
DNA: TGCGCCAGCAGCCAAGACCACGGACAGGGTGGTCAGCCCCAGCATTTT

J: TRBJ2-1
V: TRBV6-1
size: .
D: TRBD2
length: 12
CDR3: CATSGGLNEQFF
DNA: TGTGCCACCTCGGGAGGGCTCAATGAGCAGTTCTTC

J: TRBJ2-3
V: TRBV30
size: many
D: .
length: 13
CDR3: CAWSWTSADTQYF
DNA: TGTGCCTGGAGTTGGACATCGGCAGATACGCAGTATTTT

J: TRBJ2-5
V: TRBV3-1
size: many
D: TRBD2
length: 16
CDR3: CASSQTSGGVLETQYF
DNA: TGTGCCAGCAGCCAGACTAGCGGGGGGGTACTGGAGACCCAGTACTTC

J: TRBJ2-7
V: TRBV9
size: .
D: .
length: 14
CDR3: CASSAADRAYEQYF
DNA: TGTGCCAGCAGCGCCGCGGACAGAGCCTACGAGCAGTACTTC

J: TRBJ1-1
V: TRBV30
size: many
D: .
length: 12
CDR3: CAWAEGGTEAFF
DNA: TGTGCCTGGGCTGAAGGTGGCACTGAAGCTTTCTTT

J: TRBJ2-1
V: TRBV19
size: .
D: .
length: 18
CDR3: CASSIAPGGGGLYNEQFF
DNA: TGTGCCAGTAGTATAGCCCCGGGGGGCGGGGGACTTTACAATGAGCAGTTCTTC

J: TRBJ2-5
V: TRBV27
size: many
D: TRBD1
length: 19
CDR3: CASTSLGLRGHRIQETQYF
DNA: TGTGCCAGCACCTCCTTGGGGCTTAGGGGGCATCGTATCCAAGAGACCCAGTACTTC

J: TRBJ1-5
V: TRBV24-1
size: .
D: .
length: 12
CDR3: CATSLGGQPQHF
DNA: TGTGCCACCAGTCTTGGGGGCCAGCCCCAGCATTTT

J: TRBJ1-1
V: TRBV10-3
size: few
D: .
length: 15
CDR3: CAIRGTGPRLNEAFF
DNA: TGTGCCATCAGGGGGACGGGCCCGCGTTTGAATGAGGCTTTCTTT

J: TRBJ2-3
V: TRBV4-1
size: few
D: .
length: 16
CDR3: CASSPGGGTSTDTQYF
DNA: TGCGCCAGCAGCCCCGGGGGCGGCACTAGCACAGATACGCAGTATTTT

J: TRBJ1-3
V: TRBV4-1
size: .
D: .
length: 15
CDR3: CASSQLGSTRNTIYF
DNA: TGCGCCAGCAGCCAGTTAGGTTCAACTCGAAACACCATATATTTT